The sequence of this TCR beta chain was determined in a study of monozygotic twins with inflammatory bowel disease. Regarding the study as a whole: Using the inverse Simpson index, IBD patients had lower TCRbeta diversity than healthy co-twins.

Template switching was used to attach UMIs, which incorporated a 6-nucleotide sample barcode. TCRdb re-called the 5' RACE reads and shows each CDR3 protein once, DNA omitted. In all, the sample yields over 110,000 distinct CDR3 sequences. As for this clonotype: Antigen specificity is unknown.

Germline values: CDR1 LGHDT, CDR2 YNNKEL (reference sequence). The CDR3 totals 14 residues. The origin of this receptor is a human donor with ulcerative colitis or Crohn's disease, or a healthy co-twin of an affected twin (not recorded which). The material sequenced was blood. The rearrangement joins TRBV3-1 to TRBJ2-4. This chain's CDR3 is CASSQAWGKNIQYF. Variable domain in full (rest from reference TRBV3-1 and TRBJ2-4): DTAVSQTPKYLVTQMGNDKSIKCEQNLGHDTMYWYKQDSKKFLKIMFSYNNKELIINETVPNRFSPKSPDKAHLNLHINSLELGDSAVYFCASSQAWGKNIQYFGAGTRLSVL.